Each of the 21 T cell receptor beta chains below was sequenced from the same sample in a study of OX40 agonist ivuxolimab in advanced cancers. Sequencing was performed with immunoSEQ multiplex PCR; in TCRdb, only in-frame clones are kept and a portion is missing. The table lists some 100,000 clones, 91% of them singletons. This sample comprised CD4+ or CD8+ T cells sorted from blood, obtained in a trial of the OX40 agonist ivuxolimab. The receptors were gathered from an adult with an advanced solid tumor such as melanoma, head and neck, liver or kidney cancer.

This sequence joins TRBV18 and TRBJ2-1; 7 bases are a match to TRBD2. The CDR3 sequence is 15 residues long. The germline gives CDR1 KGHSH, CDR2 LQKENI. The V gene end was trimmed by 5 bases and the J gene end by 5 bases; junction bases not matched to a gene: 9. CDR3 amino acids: CASSATAGLDNEQFF. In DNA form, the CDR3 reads TGTGCCAGCTCAGCAACAGCGGGGTTGGACAATGAGCAGTTCTTC.

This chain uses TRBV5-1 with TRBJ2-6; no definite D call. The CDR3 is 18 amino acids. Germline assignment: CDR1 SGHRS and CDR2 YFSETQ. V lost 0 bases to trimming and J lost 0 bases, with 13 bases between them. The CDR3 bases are TGCGCCAGCAGCTTGGCCATAGATTCGGACTCTGGGGCCAACGTCCTGACTTTC. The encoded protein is CASSLAIDSDSGANVLTF.

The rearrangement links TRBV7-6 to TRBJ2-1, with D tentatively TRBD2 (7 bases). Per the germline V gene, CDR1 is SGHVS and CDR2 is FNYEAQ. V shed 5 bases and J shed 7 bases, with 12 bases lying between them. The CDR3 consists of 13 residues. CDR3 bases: TGTGCCAGCAGCCCGAGGGGGGGGAATGAGCAGTTCTTC. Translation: CASSPRGGNEQFF. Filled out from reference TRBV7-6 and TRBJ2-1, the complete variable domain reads GAGVSQSPRYKVTKRGQDVALRCDPISGHVSLYWYRQALGQGPEFLTYFNYEAQQDKSGLPNDRFSAERPEGSISTLTIQRTEQRDSAMYRCASSPRGGNEQFFGPGTRLTVL.

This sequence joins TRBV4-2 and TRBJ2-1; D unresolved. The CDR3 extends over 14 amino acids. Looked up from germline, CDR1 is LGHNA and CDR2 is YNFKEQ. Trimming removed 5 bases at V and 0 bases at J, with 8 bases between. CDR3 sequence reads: CASSLPSSYNEQFF. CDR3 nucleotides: TGTGCCAGCAGCTTGCCTAGCTCCTACAATGAGCAGTTCTTC.

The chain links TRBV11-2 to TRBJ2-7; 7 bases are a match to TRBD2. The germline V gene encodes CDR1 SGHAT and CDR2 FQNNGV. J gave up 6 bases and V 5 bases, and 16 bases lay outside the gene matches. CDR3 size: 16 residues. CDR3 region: CASSAKLASEGLEQYF. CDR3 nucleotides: TGTGCCAGCAGCGCGAAACTAGCGTCTGAGGGCCTCGAGCAGTACTTC.

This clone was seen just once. The CDR3 protein is CASRLAGAYNEQFF. CDR3 sequence (DNA): TGCGCCAGCAGACTAGCGGGGGCCTACAATGAGCAGTTCTTC. The chain is built from TRBV10-1 and TRBJ2-1; 11 bases line up with TRBD2. Germline-derived CDR1 and CDR2 are WNHNN and SYGVQD (reference sequence). The length of the CDR3 is 14 residues. Germline trimming cut 6 bases from V and 2 bases from J; bases unmatched to any gene: 0.

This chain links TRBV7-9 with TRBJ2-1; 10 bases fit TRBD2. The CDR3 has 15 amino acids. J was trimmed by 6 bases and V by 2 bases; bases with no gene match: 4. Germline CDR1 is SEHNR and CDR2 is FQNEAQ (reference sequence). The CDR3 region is CASSLFSSGSNEQFF. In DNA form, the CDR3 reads TGTGCCAGCAGCTTATTCTCTAGCGGGAGCAATGAGCAGTTCTTC.

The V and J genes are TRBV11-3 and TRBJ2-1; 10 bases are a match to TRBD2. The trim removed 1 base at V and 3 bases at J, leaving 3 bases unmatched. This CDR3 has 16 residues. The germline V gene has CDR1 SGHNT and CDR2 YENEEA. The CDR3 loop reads CASSLVTSGIYNEQFF. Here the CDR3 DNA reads TGTGCCAGCAGCTTAGTAACTAGCGGGATCTACAATGAGCAGTTCTTC. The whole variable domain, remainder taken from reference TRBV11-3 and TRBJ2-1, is EAGVVQSPRYKIIEKKQPVAFWCNPISGHNTLYWYLQNLGQGPELLIRYENEEAVDDSQLPKDRFSAERLKGVDSTLKIQPAELGDSAVYLCASSLVTSGIYNEQFFGPGTRLTVL.

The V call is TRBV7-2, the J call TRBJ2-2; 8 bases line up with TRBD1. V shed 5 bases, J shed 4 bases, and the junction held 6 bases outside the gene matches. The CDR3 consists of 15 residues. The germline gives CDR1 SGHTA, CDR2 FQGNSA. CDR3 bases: TGTGCCAGCAGCAAGGACAGGGCGGGCACCGGGGAGCTGTTTTTT. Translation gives CASSKDRAGTGELFF.

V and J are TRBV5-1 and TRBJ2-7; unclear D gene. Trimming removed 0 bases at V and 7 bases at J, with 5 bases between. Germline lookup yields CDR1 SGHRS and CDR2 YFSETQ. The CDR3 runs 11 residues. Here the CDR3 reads CASSLAKEQYF. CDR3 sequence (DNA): TGCGCCAGCAGCTTGGCGAAGGAGCAGTACTTC.

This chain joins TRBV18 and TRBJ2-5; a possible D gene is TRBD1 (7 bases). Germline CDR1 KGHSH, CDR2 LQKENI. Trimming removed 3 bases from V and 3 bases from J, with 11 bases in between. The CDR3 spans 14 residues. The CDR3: CASSPQGGEETQYF. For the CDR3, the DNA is TGTGCCAGCTCACCCCAGGGGGGCGAAGAGACCCAGTACTTC.

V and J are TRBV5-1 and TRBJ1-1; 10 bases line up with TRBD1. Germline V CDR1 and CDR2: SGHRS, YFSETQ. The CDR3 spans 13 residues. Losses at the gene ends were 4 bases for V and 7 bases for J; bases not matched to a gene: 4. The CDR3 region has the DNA TGCGCCAGCAGCCCAGGGACAGGGGATGAAGCTTTCTTT. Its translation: CASSPGTGDEAFF.

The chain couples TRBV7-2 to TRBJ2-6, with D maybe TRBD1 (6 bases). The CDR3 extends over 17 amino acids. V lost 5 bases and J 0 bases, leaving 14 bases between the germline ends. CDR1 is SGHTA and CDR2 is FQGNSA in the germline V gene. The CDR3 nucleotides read TGTGCCAGCAGCCGGACAGTAATCAACTCTGGGGCCAACGTCCTGACTTTC. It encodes CASSRTVINSGANVLTF.

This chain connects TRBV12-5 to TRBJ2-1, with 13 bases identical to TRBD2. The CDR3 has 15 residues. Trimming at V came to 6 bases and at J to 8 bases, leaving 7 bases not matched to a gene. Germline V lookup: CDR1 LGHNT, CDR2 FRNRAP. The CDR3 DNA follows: TGTGCTAGTGGAGGACTAGCGGGAGCACTCGATGAGCAGTTCTTC. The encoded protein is CASGGLAGALDEQFF.

DNA of the CDR3: TGTGCCAGCAGCTTGTGGACCTCAGGAAATGCCATATATTTT. It encodes CASSLWTSGNAIYF. The rearrangement joins TRBV7-8 to TRBJ1-3; no firm D call. The V end lost 3 bases, the J end lost 11 bases, and 17 bases lay between the germline ends. CDR1 is SGHVS and CDR2 is FQNEAQ in the germline V gene. This CDR3 region has 14 residues.

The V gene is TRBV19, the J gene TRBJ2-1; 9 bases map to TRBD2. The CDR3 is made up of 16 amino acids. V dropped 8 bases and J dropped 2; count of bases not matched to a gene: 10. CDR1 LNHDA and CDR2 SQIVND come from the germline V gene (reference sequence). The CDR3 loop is CASRGSGRSTYNEQFF. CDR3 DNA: TGTGCCAGTCGGGGTAGCGGGAGATCGACCTACAATGAGCAGTTCTTC.

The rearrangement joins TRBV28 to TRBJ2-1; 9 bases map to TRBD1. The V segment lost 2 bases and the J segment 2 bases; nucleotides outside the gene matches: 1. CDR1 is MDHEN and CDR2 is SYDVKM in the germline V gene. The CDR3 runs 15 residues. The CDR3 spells CASSLGTGTYNEQFF. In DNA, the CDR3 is TGTGCCAGCAGTTTAGGGACAGGGACCTACAATGAGCAGTTCTTC. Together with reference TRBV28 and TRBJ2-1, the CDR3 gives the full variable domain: DVKVTQSSRYLVKRTGEKVFLECVQDMDHENMFWYRQDPGLGLRLIYFSYDVKMKEKGDIPEGYSVSREKKERFSLILESASTNQTSMYLCASSLGTGTYNEQFFGPGTRLTVL.

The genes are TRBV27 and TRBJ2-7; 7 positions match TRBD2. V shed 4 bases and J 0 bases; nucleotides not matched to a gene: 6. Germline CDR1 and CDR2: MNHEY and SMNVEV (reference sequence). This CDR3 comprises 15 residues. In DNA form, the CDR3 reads TGTGCCAGCAGTTCCGGGACGGGGGGCTCCTACGAGCAGTACTTC. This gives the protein CASSSGTGGSYEQYF.

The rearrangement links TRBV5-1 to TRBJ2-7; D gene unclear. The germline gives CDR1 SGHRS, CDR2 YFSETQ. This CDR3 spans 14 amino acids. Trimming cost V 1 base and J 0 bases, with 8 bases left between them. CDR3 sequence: CASSLYLNSYEQYF. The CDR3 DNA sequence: TGCGCCAGCAGCTTGTATCTGAACTCCTACGAGCAGTACTTC.

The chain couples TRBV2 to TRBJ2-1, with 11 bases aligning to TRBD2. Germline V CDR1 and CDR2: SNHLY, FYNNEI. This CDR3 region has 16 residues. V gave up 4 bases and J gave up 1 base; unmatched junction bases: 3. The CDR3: CASSGASGRSYNEQFF. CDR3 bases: TGTGCCAGCAGTGGGGCTAGCGGGAGGTCCTACAATGAGCAGTTCTTC.

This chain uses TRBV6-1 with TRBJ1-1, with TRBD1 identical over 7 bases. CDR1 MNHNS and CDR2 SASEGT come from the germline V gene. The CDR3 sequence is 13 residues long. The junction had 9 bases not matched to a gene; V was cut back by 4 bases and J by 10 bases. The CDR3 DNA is TGTGCCAGCAGTGGGGCACAGGGGATCGGAGCTTTCTTT. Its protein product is CASSGAQGIGAFF.